The 10 T cell receptor beta chains below were found in one sample sequenced in a study of cytomegalovirus exposure and HLA in healthy donors. Both 60 Vbeta primers and 13 Jbeta primers went into the PCR. Generated by immunoSEQ multiplex PCR, the TCRdb table keeps only in-frame clones and is missing some. The sample has about 200,000 clones, 79% seen once. Input material: PBMCs. The source of these receptors is a girl between 5 and 17 years old in good health and CMV-seropositive.

This chain links TRBV19 with TRBJ1-5, with 10 bases aligning to TRBD1. V trimming: 5 bases; J trimming: 6 bases; junction bases outside the gene matches: 7. The CDR3 extends over 15 amino acids. Germline V gene lookup returns CDR1 LNHDA and CDR2 SQIVND (reference sequence). CDR3 amino acids: CASSPRGQGTQPQHF. As DNA, the CDR3 is TGTGCCAGTAGTCCTAGGGGACAGGGGACTCAGCCCCAGCATTTT.

Remarks on this clone: Different DNA sequences within this sample yield the same CDR3. The chain carries TRBV19 and TRBJ1-6, with a tentative D call TRBD1 (5 bases). CDR1 LNHDA and CDR2 SQIVND come from the germline V gene (reference sequence). The CDR3 runs 14 residues. V shed 1 base and J shed 9 bases, with 10 bases lying between them. CDR3 loop: CASSIGQGSSPLHF. The CDR3 region has the DNA TGTGCCAGTAGTATAGGGCAGGGAAGTTCACCCCTCCACTTT.

The chain has TRBV4-3 and TRBJ2-1; possibly TRBD2 for D (6 bases). The V gene lost 0 bases and the J gene lost 0 bases, with 9 bases spanning the gap. The CDR3 covers 16 residues. Germline V lookup: CDR1 LGHNA, CDR2 YSLEER. In DNA, the CDR3 is TGCGCCAGCAGCCAAGATGCGGGGAGCTCCTACAATGAGCAGTTCTTC. Translation: CASSQDAGSSYNEQFF.

The V call is TRBV5-4, the J call TRBJ1-6; 9 positions match TRBD1. The CDR3 has 17 residues. The V gene end was trimmed by 0 bases and the J gene end by 7 bases; junction bases not matched to a gene: 8. In germline, CDR1 is SGHNT, CDR2 YYREEE (reference sequence). The CDR3 here is CASSLVLRTGENSPLHF. CDR3 sequence (DNA): TGTGCCAGCAGCTTGGTATTGAGGACAGGGGAAAATTCACCCCTCCACTTT.

The rearrangement joins TRBV4-1 to TRBJ2-1, with D possibly matching TRBD2 (6 bases). The germline V and J ends were trimmed by 4 bases and 3 bases, with 16 bases remaining between them. Germline V gene data show CDR1 as MGHRA and CDR2 as YSYEKL. The CDR3 has 16 amino acids. The DNA for the CDR3 is TGCGCCAGCAGCCCCCAAGGAGGGAAGGTCTACAATGAGCAGTTCTTC. Translated: CASSPQGGKVYNEQFF.

V usage is TRBV30 and J usage is TRBJ2-5; maybe TRBD2 (6 bases). Germline V lookup: CDR1 GTSNPN, CDR2 SVGIG (reference sequence). This CDR3 is built from 12 residues. Trimming cost V 2 bases and J 7 bases, with 11 bases left between them. CDR3 sequence (DNA): TGTGCCTGGAGTCTTCCCGGGGGGACCCAGTACTTC. Protein sequence: CAWSLPGGTQYF.

This clone was seen once. The rearrangement links TRBV7-9 to TRBJ1-6; D ambiguous. This CDR3 is 17 amino acids long. Germline V gives CDR1 SEHNR, CDR2 FQNEAQ (reference sequence). Trimming took 0 bases from V and 0 from J, leaving 9 bases between them. The CDR3 region has the DNA TGTGCCAGCAGCTTAGCTTCCGGGAGCTCCTATAATTCACCCCTCCACTTT. Encoded protein: CASSLASGSSYNSPLHF.

The rearrangement uses TRBV13 and TRBJ2-2; tentatively, D is TRBD1 (5 bases). Trimming removed 2 bases from V and 7 bases from J, with 8 bases in between. This CDR3 is 13 amino acids long. Germline CDR1 and CDR2: PRHDT and FYEKMQ (reference sequence). The CDR3 loop reads CASSLRGNGELFF. For the CDR3, the DNA is TGTGCCAGCAGCTTAAGGGGAAACGGGGAGCTGTTTTTT.

The chain joins TRBV19 to TRBJ1-1; 11 bases align to TRBD1. V lost 5 bases to trimming and J lost 8 bases; unmatched junction nucleotides: 7. The CDR3 has 14 amino acids. Germline loops: CDR1 LNHDA, CDR2 SQIVND (reference sequence). The CDR3 reads CASSPGQGGLEAFF. CDR3 in DNA: TGTGCCAGTAGTCCGGGACAGGGGGGGCTCGAAGCTTTCTTT.

This rearrangement joins TRBV29-1 to TRBJ2-6; D ambiguous. Trimming removed 5 bases from V and 6 bases from J, with 8 bases in between. This CDR3 has 12 residues. Looked up from germline, CDR1 is SQVTM and CDR2 is ANQGSEA. The CDR3 DNA reads TGCAGCGTTCAGATCGAGGCCAACGTCCTGACTTTC. This codes for CSVQIEANVLTF.